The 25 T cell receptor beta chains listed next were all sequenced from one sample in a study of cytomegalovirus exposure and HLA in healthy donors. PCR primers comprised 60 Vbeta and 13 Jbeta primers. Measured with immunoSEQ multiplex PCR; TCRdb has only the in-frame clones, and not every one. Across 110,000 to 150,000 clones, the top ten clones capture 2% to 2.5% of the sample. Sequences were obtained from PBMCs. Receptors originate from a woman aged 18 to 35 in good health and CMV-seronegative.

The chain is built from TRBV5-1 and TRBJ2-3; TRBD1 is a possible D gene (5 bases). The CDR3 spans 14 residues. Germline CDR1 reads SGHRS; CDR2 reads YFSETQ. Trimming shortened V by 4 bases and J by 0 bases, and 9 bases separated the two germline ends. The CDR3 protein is CASSGALSTDTQYF. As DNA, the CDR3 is TGCGCCAGCAGCGGGGCCTTAAGCACAGATACGCAGTATTTT.

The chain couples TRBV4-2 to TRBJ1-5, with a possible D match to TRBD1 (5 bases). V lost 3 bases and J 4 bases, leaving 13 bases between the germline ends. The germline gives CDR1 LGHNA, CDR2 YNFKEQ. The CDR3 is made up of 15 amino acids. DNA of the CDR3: TGTGCCAGCAGCCAGGACGACAGAGGAAATCAGCCCCAGCATTTT. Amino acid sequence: CASSQDDRGNQPQHF.

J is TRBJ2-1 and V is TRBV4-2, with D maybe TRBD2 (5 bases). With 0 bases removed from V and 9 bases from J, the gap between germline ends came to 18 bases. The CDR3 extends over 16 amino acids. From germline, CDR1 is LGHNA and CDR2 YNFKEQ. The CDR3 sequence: CASSQDGGSARREQFF. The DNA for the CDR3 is TGTGCCAGCAGCCAAGATGGTGGGAGCGCCAGGCGTGAGCAGTTCTTC.

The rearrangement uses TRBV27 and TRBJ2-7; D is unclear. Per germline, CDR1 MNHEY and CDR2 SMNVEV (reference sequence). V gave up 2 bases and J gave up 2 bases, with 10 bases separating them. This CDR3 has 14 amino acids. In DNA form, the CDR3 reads TGTGCCAGCAGTTTACGCGGAACCCCCTACGAGCAGTACTTC. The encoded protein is CASSLRGTPYEQYF.

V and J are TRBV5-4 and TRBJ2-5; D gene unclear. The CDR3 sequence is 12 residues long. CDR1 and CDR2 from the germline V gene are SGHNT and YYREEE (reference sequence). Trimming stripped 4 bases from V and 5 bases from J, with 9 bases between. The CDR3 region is CASSLDMETQYF. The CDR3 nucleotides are TGTGCCAGCAGCCTCGACATGGAGACCCAGTACTTC.

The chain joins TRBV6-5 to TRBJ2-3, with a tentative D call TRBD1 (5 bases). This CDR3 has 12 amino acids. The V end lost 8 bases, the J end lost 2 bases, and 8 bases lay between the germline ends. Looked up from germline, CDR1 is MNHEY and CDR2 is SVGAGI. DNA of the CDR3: TGTGCCAGCGCAGGGCCCACAGATACGCAGTATTTT. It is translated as CASAGPTDTQYF.

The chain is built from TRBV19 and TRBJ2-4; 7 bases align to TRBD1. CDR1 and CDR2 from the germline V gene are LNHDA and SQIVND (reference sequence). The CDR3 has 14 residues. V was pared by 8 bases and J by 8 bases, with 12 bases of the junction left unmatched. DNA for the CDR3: TGTGCCAGTGGGGTGCCAGGGGGAAAAGACATTCAGTACTTC. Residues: CASGVPGGKDIQYF.

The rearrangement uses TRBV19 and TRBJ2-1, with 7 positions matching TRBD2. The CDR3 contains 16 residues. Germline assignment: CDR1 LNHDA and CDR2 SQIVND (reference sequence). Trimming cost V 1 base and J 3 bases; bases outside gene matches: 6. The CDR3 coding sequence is TGTGCCAGTAGTATAGCGGCGGCTAGCGGCTACAATGAGCAGTTCTTC. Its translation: CASSIAAASGYNEQFF.

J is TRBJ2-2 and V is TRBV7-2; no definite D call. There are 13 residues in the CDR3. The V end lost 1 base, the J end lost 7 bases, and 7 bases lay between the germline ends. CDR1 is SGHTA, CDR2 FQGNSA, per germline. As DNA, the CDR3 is TGTGCCAGCAGCTTAGTAAACGGCGGGGAGCTGTTTTTT. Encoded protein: CASSLVNGGELFF.

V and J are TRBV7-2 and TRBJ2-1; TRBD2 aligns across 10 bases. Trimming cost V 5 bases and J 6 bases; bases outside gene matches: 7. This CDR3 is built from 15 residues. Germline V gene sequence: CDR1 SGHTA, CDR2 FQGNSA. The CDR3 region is CASSQSSGSINEQFF. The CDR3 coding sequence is TGTGCCAGCAGCCAGTCTAGCGGGAGCATCAATGAGCAGTTCTTC.

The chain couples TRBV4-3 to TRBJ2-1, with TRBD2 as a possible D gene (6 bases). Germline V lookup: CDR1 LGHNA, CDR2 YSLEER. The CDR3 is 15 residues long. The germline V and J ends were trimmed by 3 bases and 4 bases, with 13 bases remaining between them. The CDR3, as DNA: TGCGCCAGCAGCCATAGCCTTGGGACTTACAATGAGCAGTTCTTC. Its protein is CASSHSLGTYNEQFF.

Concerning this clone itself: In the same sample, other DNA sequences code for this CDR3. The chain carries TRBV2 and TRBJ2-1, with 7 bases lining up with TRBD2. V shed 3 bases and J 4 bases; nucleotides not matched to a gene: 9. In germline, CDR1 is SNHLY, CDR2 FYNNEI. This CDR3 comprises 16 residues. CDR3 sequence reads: CASSEVRLAVYNEQFF. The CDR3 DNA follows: TGTGCCAGCAGTGAGGTGAGGCTAGCGGTTTACAATGAGCAGTTCTTC. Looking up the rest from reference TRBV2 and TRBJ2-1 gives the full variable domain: EPEVTQTPSHQVTQMGQEVILRCVPISNHLYFYWYRQILGQKVEFLVSFYNNEISEKSEIFDDQFSVERPDGSNFTLKIRSTKLEDSAMYFCASSEVRLAVYNEQFFGPGTRLTVL.

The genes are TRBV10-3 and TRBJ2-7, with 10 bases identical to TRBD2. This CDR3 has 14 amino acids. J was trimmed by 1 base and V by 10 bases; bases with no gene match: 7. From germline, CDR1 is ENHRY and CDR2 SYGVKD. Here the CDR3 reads CATTSGILSYEQYF. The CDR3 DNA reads TGTGCCACTACTAGCGGGATATTGTCCTACGAGCAGTACTTC.

The CDR3 reads CATSEAGTSGSFQETQYF. Here the CDR3 DNA reads TGTGCCACCAGCGAGGCAGGGACTAGCGGGTCATTCCAAGAGACCCAGTACTTC. The chain joins TRBV15 to TRBJ2-5; 12 bases are a match to TRBD2. V was clipped by 5 bases and J by 1 base; unmatched bases: 11. CDR1 is LNHNV, CDR2 YYDKDF, per germline (reference sequence). The length of the CDR3 is 18 residues.

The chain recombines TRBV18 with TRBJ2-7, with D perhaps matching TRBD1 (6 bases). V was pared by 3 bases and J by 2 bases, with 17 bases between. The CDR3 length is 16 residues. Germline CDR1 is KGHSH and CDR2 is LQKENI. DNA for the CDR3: TGTGCCAGCTCACCTAACCGGGACACCAGAGCCTACGAGCAGTACGTC. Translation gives CASSPNRDTRAYEQYV.

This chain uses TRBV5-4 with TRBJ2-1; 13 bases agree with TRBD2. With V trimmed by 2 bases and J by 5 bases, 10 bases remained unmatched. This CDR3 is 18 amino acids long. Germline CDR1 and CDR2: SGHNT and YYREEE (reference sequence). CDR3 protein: CASSFGVTGTSGNNEQFF. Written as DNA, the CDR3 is TGTGCCAGCAGCTTCGGGGTAACAGGGACTAGCGGGAACAATGAGCAGTTCTTC.

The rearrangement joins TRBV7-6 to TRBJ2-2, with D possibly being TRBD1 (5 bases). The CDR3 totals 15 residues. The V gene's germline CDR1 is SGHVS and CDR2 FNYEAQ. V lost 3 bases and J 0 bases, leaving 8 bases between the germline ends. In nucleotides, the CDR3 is TGTGCCAGCAGCTTGGGGCAGCCGAACACCGGGGAGCTGTTTTTT. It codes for CASSLGQPNTGELFF.

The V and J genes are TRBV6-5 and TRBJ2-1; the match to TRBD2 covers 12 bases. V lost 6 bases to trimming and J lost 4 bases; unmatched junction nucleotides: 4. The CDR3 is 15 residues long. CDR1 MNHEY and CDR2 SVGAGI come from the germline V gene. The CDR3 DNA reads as TGTGCCAGCAGAAGGACTAGCGGGGCTTACAATGAGCAGTTCTTC. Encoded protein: CASRRTSGAYNEQFF.

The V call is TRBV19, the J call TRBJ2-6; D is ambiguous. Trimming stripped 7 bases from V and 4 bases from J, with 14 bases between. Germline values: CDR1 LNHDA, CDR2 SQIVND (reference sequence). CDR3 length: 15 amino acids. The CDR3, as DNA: TGTGCCAGTAAATACAGTGCCTCGGGGGCCAACGTCCTGACTTTC. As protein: CASKYSASGANVLTF. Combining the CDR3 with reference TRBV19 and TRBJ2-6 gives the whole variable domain DGGITQSPKYLFRKEGQNVTLSCEQNLNHDAMYWYRQDPGQGLRLIYYSQIVNDFQKGDIAEGYSVSREKKESFPLTVTSAQKNPTAFYLCASKYSASGANVLTFGAGSRLTVL.

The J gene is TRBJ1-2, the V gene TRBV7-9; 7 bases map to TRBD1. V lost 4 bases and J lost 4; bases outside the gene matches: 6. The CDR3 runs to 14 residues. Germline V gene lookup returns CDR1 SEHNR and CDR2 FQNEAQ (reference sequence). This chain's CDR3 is CASSSPDRSYGYTF. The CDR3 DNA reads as TGTGCCAGCAGCTCTCCGGACAGGTCCTATGGCTACACCTTC.

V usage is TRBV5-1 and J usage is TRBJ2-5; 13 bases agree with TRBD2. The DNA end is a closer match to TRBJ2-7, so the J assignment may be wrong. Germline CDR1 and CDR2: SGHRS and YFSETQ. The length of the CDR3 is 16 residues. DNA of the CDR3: TGCGCCAGCAGTCCAGGACTAGCGGGAGTGGCCTACGAGCAGTACTTC. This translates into CASSPGLAGVAYEQYF.

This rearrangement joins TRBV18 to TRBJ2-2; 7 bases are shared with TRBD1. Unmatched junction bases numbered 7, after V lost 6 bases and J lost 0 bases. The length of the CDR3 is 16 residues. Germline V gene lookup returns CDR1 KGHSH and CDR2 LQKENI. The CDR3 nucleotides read TGTGCCAGCTCTTCAGGACAGGAGCCGAACACCGGGGAGCTGTTTTTT. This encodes CASSSGQEPNTGELFF.

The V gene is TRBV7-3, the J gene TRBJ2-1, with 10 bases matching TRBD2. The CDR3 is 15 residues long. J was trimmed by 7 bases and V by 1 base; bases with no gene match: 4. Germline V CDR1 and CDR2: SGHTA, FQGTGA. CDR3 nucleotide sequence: TGTGCCAGCAGCTTAAGGCTAGCGGGAGTGAATGAGCAGTTCTTC. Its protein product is CASSLRLAGVNEQFF.

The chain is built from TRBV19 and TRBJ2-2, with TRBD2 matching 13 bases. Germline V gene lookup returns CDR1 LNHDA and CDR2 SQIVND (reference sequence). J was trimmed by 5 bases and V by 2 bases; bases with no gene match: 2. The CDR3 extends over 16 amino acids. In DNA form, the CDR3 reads TGTGCCAGTAGTATAATGGGACTAGCGGGAACCGGGGAGCTGTTTTTT. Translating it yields CASSIMGLAGTGELFF.

CDR3: CASSLDSSSGKTDTQYF. CDR3 nucleotide sequence: TGTGCCAGCAGCTTAGATTCTTCTAGCGGGAAAACAGATACGCAGTATTTT. The chain is built from TRBV7-6 and TRBJ2-3; 9 bases line up with TRBD2. Per germline, CDR1 SGHVS and CDR2 FNYEAQ. CDR3 length equals 17 residues. The J segment lost 3 bases and the V segment lost 1 base, leaving 8 bases of the junction unmatched.